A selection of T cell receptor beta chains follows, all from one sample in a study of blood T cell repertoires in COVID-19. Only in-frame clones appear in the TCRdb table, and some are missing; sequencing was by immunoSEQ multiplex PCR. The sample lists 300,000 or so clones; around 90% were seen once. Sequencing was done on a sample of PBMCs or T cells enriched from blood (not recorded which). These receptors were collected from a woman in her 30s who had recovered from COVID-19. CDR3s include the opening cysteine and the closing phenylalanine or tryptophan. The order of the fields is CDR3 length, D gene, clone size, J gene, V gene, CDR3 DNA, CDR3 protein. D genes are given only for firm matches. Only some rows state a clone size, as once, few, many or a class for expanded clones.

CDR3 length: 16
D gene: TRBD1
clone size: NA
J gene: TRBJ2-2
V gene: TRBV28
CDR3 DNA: TGTGCCAGCAGTTTAAGCGGGACAGGGACCCCCGGGGAGCTGTTTTTT
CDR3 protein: CASSLSGTGTPGELFF

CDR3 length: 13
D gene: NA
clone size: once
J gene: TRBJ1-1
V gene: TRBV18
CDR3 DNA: TGTGCCAGCTCACCGGAGGGGCGGACTGAAGCTTTCTTT
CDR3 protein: CASSPEGRTEAFF

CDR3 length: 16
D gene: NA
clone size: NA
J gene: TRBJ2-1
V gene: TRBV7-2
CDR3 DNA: TGTGCCAGCAGCTTAGGCTCCGGTCCGCCATACAATGAGCAGTTCTTC
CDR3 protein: CASSLGSGPPYNEQFF

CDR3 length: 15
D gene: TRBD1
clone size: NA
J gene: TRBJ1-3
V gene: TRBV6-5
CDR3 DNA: TGTGCCAGCAGTCAGGGGGCTCTCTCTGGAAACACCATATATTTT
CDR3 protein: CASSQGALSGNTIYF

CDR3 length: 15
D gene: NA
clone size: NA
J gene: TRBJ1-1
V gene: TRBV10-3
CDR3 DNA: TGTGCCATCAGTGAGTCGACTGGCAGTGGAACTGAAGCTTTCTTT
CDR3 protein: CAISESTGSGTEAFF

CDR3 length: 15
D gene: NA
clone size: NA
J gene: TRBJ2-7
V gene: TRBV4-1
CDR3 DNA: TGCGCCAGCAGCCAAGTTCCGGACAGCTCGACCGAGCAGTACTTC
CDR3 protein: CASSQVPDSSTEQYF

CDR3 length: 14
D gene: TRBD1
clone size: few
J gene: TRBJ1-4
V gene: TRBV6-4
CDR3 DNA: TGTGCCAGCGGGACAGGAGCCCCTAATGAAAAACTGTTTTTT
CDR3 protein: CASGTGAPNEKLFF

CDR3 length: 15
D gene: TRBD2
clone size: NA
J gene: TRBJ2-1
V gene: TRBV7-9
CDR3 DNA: TGTGCCAGCAGCTTAGAGAGGACTAGCAACAATGAGCAGTTCTTC
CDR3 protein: CASSLERTSNNEQFF

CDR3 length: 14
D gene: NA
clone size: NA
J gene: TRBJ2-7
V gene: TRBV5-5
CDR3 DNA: TGTGCCAGCAGCTTGGGAGGCAGGGTAGACGAGCAGTACTTC
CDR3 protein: CASSLGGRVDEQYF

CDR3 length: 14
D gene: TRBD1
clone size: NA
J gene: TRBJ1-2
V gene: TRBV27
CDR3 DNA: TGTGCCAGCAGTTCGGGACAGGGAAACTATGGCTACACCTTC
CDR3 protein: CASSSGQGNYGYTF

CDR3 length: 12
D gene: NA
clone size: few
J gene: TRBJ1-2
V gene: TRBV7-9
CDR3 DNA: TGTGCCAGCAGCTTCGACAGTCATGGCTACACCTTC
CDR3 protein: CASSFDSHGYTF

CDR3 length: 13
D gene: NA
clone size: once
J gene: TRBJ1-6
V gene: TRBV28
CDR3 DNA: TGTGCCAGCAGTCCACGGGAGATCACACCCCTCCACTTT
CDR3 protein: CASSPREITPLHF

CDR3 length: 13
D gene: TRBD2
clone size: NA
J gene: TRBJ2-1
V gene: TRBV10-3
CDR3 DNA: TGTGCCATCGGGACTAGCGGGATAAGCGAGCAGTTCTTC
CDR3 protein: CAIGTSGISEQFF

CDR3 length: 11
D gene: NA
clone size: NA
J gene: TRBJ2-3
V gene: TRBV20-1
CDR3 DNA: TGCAGTGCTAGCCTGCAGGATACGCAGTATTTT
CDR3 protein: CSASLQDTQYF

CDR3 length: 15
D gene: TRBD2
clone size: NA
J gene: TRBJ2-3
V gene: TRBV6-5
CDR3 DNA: TGTGCCAGCAGTTTAGCGGGAGGGCCTCCAGATACGCAGTATTTT
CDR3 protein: CASSLAGGPPDTQYF

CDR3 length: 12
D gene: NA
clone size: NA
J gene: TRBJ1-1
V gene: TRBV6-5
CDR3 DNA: TGTGCCAGCAGTTATGGGCCCGCTGAAGCTTTCTTT
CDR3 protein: CASSYGPAEAFF

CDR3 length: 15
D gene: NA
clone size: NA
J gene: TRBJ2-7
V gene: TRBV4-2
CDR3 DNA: TGTGCCAGCAGCCAAGAGGCAGGCCGCACCTACGAGCAGTACTTC
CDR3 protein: CASSQEAGRTYEQYF

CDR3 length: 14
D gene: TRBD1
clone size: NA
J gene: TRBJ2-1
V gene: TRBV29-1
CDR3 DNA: TGCAGCGTTGCACCGGGACAGGGGGCAAGGGAGCAGTTCTTC
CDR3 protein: CSVAPGQGAREQFF

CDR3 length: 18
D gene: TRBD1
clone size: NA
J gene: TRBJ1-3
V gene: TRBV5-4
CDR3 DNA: TGTGCCAGCAGCTTGGGGGGGACAGGGGCCGGATCTGGAAACACCATATATTTT
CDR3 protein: CASSLGGTGAGSGNTIYF

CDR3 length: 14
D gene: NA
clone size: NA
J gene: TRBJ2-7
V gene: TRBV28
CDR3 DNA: TGTGCCAGCAGTCTCGACAGGTCCCAAGACGAGCAGTACTTC
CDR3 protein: CASSLDRSQDEQYF

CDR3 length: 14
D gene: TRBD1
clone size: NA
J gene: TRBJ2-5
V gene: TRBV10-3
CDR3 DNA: TGTGCCATCAGTGAGCGGACAGGGGAAGAGACCCAGTACTTC
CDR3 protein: CAISERTGEETQYF

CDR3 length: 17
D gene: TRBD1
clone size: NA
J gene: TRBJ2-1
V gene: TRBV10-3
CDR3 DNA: TGTGCCATCAGTGGGGGGAGTCGGGACAGGGGTTACAATGAGCAGTTCTTC
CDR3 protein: CAISGGSRDRGYNEQFF

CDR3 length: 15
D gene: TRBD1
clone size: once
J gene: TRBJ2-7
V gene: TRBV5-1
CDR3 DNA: TGCGCCAGCAGCGTAACATGGGACAGATCCTACGAGCAGTACTTC
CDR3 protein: CASSVTWDRSYEQYF

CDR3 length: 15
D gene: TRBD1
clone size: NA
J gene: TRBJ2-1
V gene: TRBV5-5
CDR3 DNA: TGTGCCAGCAGCTTATGGACAGGGTCCTACAATGAGCAGTTCTTC
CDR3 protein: CASSLWTGSYNEQFF

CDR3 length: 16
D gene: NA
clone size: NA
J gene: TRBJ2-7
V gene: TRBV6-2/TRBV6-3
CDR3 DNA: TGTGCCAGCAGTTACACCCCCCCAGCGTGGAGTCGCGAGCAGTACTTC
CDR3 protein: CASSYTPPAWSREQYF

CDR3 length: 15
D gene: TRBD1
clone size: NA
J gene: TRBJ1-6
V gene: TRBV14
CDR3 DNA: TGTGCCAGCAGCCAAAGACAGGGTATGGATTCACCCCTCCACTTT
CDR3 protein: CASSQRQGMDSPLHF

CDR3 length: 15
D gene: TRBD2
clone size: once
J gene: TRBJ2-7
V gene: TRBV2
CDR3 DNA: TGTGCCAGCAGGCATACTAGCGGGTTATCCTACGAGCAGTACTTC
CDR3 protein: CASRHTSGLSYEQYF

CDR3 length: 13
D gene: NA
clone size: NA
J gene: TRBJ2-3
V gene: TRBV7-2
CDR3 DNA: TGTCTTAGCGGCAGGGACGGGACAGATACGCAGTATTTT
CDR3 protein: CLSGRDGTDTQYF

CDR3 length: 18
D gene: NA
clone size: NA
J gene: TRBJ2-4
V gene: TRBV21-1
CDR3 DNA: TGTGCCAGCAGCAAAGACCCTAGAGGGGGTAGTGCCAAAAACATTCAGTACTTC
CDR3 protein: CASSKDPRGGSAKNIQYF

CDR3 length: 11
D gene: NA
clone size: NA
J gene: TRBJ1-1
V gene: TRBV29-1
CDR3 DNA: TGCAGCGTTTTAGGGGTCACTGAAGCTTTCTTT
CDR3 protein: CSVLGVTEAFF

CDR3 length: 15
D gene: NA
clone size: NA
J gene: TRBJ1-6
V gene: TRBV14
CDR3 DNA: TGTGCCAGCAGCCTTCATAGCTCCTATAATTCACCCCTCCACTTT
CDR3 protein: CASSLHSSYNSPLHF

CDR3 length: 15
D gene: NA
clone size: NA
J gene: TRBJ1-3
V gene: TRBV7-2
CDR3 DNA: TGTGCCAGCAGCTTAGGGGCAGTTTCTGGAAACACCATATATTTT
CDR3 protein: CASSLGAVSGNTIYF

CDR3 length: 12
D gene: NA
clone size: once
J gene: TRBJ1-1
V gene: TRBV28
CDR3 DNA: TGTGCCAGCATCGGGGAGAACACTGAAGCTTTCTTT
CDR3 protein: CASIGENTEAFF

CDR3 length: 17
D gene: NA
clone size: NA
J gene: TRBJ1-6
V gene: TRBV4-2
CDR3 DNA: TGTGCCAGCAGCCAAGAGGGGGCAGGGCAGTATAATTCACCCCTCCACTTT
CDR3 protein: CASSQEGAGQYNSPLHF

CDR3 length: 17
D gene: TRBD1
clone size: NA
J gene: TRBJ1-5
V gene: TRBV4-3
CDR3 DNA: TGCGCCAGCAGCCGCTCAAGAACGACAGGGGGGAATCAGCCCCAGCATTTT
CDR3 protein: CASSRSRTTGGNQPQHF

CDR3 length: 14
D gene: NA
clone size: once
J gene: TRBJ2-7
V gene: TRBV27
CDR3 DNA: TGTGCCAGCAGTTTATTCGGTTCCTCCTACGAGCAGTACTTC
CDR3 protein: CASSLFGSSYEQYF

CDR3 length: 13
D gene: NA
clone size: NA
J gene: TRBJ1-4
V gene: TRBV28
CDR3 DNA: TGTGCCAGCAGTTTACCGGGTGATGAAAAACTGTTTTTT
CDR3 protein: CASSLPGDEKLFF

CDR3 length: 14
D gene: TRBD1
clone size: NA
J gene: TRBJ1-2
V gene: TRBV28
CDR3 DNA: TGTGCCAGCAGAAGACAGGGGAGGGACTATGGCTACACCTTC
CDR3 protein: CASRRQGRDYGYTF

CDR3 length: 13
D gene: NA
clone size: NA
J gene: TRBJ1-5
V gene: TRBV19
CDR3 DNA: TGTGCCAGTAGTCCTATATGGAATCAGCCCCAGCATTTT
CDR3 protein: CASSPIWNQPQHF

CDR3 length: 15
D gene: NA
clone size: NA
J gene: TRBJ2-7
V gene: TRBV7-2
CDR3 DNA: TGTGCCAGCAGCTACTTAGCGACGAGCTCCTACGAGCAGTACTTC
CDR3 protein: CASSYLATSSYEQYF

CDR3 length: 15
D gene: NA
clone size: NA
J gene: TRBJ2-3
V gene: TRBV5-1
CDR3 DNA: TGCGCCAGCCTAGCTGGGCCCACTAGCACAGATACGCAGTATTTT
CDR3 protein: CASLAGPTSTDTQYF

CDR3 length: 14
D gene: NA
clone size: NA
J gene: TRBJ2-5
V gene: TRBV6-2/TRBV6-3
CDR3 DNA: TGTGCCAGCAGTTACTCAGGAGGTCAGGAGACCCAGTACTTC
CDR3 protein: CASSYSGGQETQYF

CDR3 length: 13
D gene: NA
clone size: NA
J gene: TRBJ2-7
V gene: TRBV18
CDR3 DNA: TGTGCCAGCTCCCTCGGGTCTACCTACGAGCAGTACTTC
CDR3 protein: CASSLGSTYEQYF

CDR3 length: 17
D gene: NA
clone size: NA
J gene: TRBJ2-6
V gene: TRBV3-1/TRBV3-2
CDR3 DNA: TGTGCCAGCAGCCAAGAGAAACGGGGTAGTGGGGCCAACGTCCTGACTTTC
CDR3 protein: CASSQEKRGSGANVLTF